Shown below are 26 T cell receptor beta chains from a single sample sequenced in a study of post-analysis software for immune sequencing data (dated by TCRdb to the mid-2010s). What the work shows at the level of the full study, not this receptor alone: Significantly higher frequencies in patients than in controls were found for a few TRBV segments, including TRBV5-6, TRBV5-1 and TRBV20-1.

The antigens these receptors bind are not known. Library preparation was by PCR. Sequencing was performed on an Illumina HiSeq 2500. To reduce PCR and sequencing biases, unique molecular identifiers were incorporated into the TCR beta cDNA libraries. TCRdb reprocessed the public reads (quality trimming at Q25 with fastp, clone calling with MiXCR) and kept in-frame beta chains. Identical CDR3 proteins give one entry, which carries the most common genes and DNA. Within this sample are some 690,000 distinct CDR3 sequences, with about 27% of them counted one time only. The biggest ten clones account for 0.56% of the sample. Specimen: blood. Source of these receptors: a girl aged 5-17 years with multiple sclerosis.

This chain uses TRBV28 with TRBJ2-5; TRBD2 agrees at 11 bases. The CDR3 is made up of 17 amino acids. Per germline, CDR1 MDHEN and CDR2 SYDVKM. The V gene end was trimmed by 6 bases and the J gene end by 5 bases; junction bases not matched to a gene: 14. DNA for the CDR3: TGTGCCAGCAGCATACTAGCGGGAGCGACGATGGGGGAGACCCAGTACTTC. Its protein is CASSILAGATMGETQYF.

The V and J genes are TRBV29-1 and TRBJ1-4, with D hard to call. Germline V gene lookup returns CDR1 SQVTM and CDR2 ANQGSEA. Trimming removed 5 bases at V and 3 bases at J, with 7 bases between. The CDR3 spans 12 residues. CDR3 sequence: CSVSGANEKLFF. The CDR3 DNA sequence: TGCAGCGTTAGTGGGGCTAATGAAAAACTGTTTTTT.

This clonotype has only a few counts. Mismatch with germline at one junction end may stem from a read error. The CDR3 is CSARLWASGRAYKQYF. CDR3 DNA: TGCAGTGCTAGACTATGGGCTAGCGGGAGGGCCTACAAGCAGTACTTC. The chain has TRBV20-1 and TRBJ2-7; 12 nucleotides agree with TRBD2. This CDR3 contains 16 residues. In germline, CDR1 is DFQATT, CDR2 SNEGSKA (reference sequence).

The chain recombines TRBV7-9 with TRBJ2-2, with D possibly TRBD2 on 5 matching bases. Germline V CDR1 and CDR2: SEHNR, FQNEAQ (reference sequence). The CDR3 contains 13 residues. Trimming took 5 bases from V and 10 from J, leaving 14 bases between them. The chain's CDR3 is CASSPPGLAELFF. The CDR3 DNA reads as TGTGCCAGCAGCCCCCCGGGGTTGGCGGAGCTGTTTTTT. The full variable domain, completed using reference TRBV7-9 and TRBJ2-2, is DTGVSQNPRHKITKRGQNVTFRCDPISEHNRLYWYRQTLGQGPEFLTYFQNEAQLEKSRLLSDRFSAERPKGSFSTLEIQRTEQGDSAMYLCASSPPGLAELFFGEGSRLTVL.

The sample holds a few counts of this clonotype. V and J are TRBV7-2 and TRBJ2-1; possible D gene TRBD2, 6 bases. The CDR3 totals 14 residues. Germline CDR1 and CDR2: SGHTA and FQGNSA. The ends were cut back, 4 bases at V and 6 bases at J, with 13 bases in the middle. The CDR3 region is CASSWGEMINEQFF. CDR3 DNA: TGTGCCAGCAGCTGGGGGGAGATGATCAATGAGCAGTTCTTC.

This sequence joins TRBV20-1 and TRBJ2-1; 10 positions agree with TRBD2. The CDR3 consists of 14 residues. The germline V gene encodes CDR1 DFQATT and CDR2 SNEGSKA (reference sequence). V was clipped by 3 bases and J by 6 bases; unmatched bases: 5. The CDR3 coding sequence is TGCAGTGCTAGGTCACTAGCGGGAAGCAATGAGCAGTTCTTC. It yields the protein CSARSLAGSNEQFF.

The V call is TRBV5-1, the J call TRBJ2-5, with TRBD2 matching over 7 bases. V lost 6 bases, J lost 7 bases, and 6 bases stayed unmatched. Germline V lookup: CDR1 SGHRS, CDR2 YFSETQ. The CDR3 extends over 12 amino acids. CDR3 sequence (DNA): TGCGCCAGCACCGAGGGGAGGGGGACCCAGTACTTC. The encoded protein is CASTEGRGTQYF.

The chain recombines TRBV5-1 with TRBJ2-1, with 7 positions matching TRBD2. In germline, CDR1 is SGHRS, CDR2 YFSETQ. V lost 2 bases to trimming and J lost 5 bases; unmatched junction nucleotides: 4. The CDR3 is 14 residues long. The CDR3 spells CASSFWGRDNEQFF. Written as DNA, the CDR3 is TGCGCCAGCAGCTTCTGGGGGAGGGACAATGAGCAGTTCTTC.

This clonotype was detected a few times. The genes are TRBV20-1 and TRBJ1-1, with 9 bases lining up with TRBD1. Germline CDR1 reads DFQATT; CDR2 reads SNEGSKA (reference sequence). The CDR3 sequence is 15 residues long. Trimming removed 0 bases from V and 1 base from J; junction bases left unmatched: 3. The CDR3 region has the DNA TGCAGTGCTAGAGATTTGGGACAGGGGAACACTGAAGCTTTCTTT. Amino acid sequence: CSARDLGQGNTEAFF.

This clonotype occurred a few times. The chain combines TRBV20-1 with TRBJ2-1; TRBD1 is a possible D gene (5 bases). Trimming took 3 bases from V and 8 from J, leaving 14 bases between them. In germline, CDR1 is DFQATT, CDR2 SNEGSKA (reference sequence). The CDR3 is 13 residues long. The CDR3: CSASSSARDEQFF. Here the CDR3 DNA reads TGCAGTGCTAGCTCGTCCGCCAGGGATGAGCAGTTCTTC.

The V gene is TRBV20-1, the J gene TRBJ2-1; D is ambiguous. Germline V gene data show CDR1 as DFQATT and CDR2 as SNEGSKA (reference sequence). The V end was cut by 4 bases, the J end by 4 bases, with 11 bases between. This CDR3 has 13 amino acids. CDR3 nucleotides: TGCAGTGCTACCACCGGTCAGTACAATGAGCAGTTCTTC. This encodes CSATTGQYNEQFF.

The chain recombines TRBV10-3 with TRBJ2-3, with TRBD2 matching over 8 bases. Germline CDR1 is ENHRY and CDR2 is SYGVKD. The length of the CDR3 is 15 residues. J gave up 5 bases and V 10 bases, and 14 bases lay outside the gene matches. DNA of the CDR3: TGTGCCAGCCGGGTAGGAGCGGGAGTGGTAGATACGCAGTATTTT. It is translated as CASRVGAGVVDTQYF.

This clonotype was observed a few times. The chain uses TRBV12-5 and TRBJ2-3; D perhaps matches TRBD2 (5 bases). CDR1 and CDR2 from the germline V gene are LGHNT and FRNRAP. The CDR3 loop spans 17 amino acids. V was pared by 2 bases and J by 1 base, with 16 bases between. This CDR3 is CASGLPRPQRGTDTQYF. The CDR3 nucleotides are TGTGCTAGTGGTTTGCCTCGACCCCAGAGGGGCACAGATACGCAGTATTTT.

The chain has TRBV3-1 and TRBJ2-1; 13 nucleotides line up with TRBD2. CDR3 length: 16 residues. CDR1 is LGHDT, CDR2 YNNKEL, per germline (reference sequence). After removal of 2 bases from V and 8 bases from J, the junction contained 6 bases not matched to a gene. The DNA of the CDR3 is TGTGCCAGCAGCCAACGGACTAGCGGGAGATATTATGAGCAGTTCTTC. This gives the protein CASSQRTSGRYYEQFF.

The J gene is TRBJ2-4, the V gene TRBV5-1; 7 bases align to TRBD1. The CDR3 is made up of 15 amino acids. V lost 0 bases, J lost 4 bases, and 4 bases stayed unmatched. The germline V gene encodes CDR1 SGHRS and CDR2 YFSETQ. CDR3 sequence (DNA): TGCGCCAGCAGCTTGGCCTGGGACAGAAAAAACATTCAGTACTTC. Translation: CASSLAWDRKNIQYF.

In its sample, this clonotype was seen a few times. The gene calls are TRBV5-1 and TRBJ2-1; TRBD2 is a possible D gene (5 bases). The CDR3 runs 16 residues. Per the germline V gene, CDR1 is SGHRS and CDR2 is YFSETQ. Trimming removed 4 bases at V and 0 bases at J, with 14 bases between. For the CDR3, the DNA is TGCGCCAGCAGCCCCGGACTCTTTAGCTCCTACAATGAGCAGTTCTTC. It specifies CASSPGLFSSYNEQFF.

This clonotype was picked up a small number of times. The V and J genes are TRBV12-3 or TRBV12-4 and TRBJ2-6; maybe TRBD1 (6 bases). Trimming took off 5 bases at V and 1 base at J, with 9 bases between the two ends. The CDR3 length is 15 residues. CDR3 DNA: TGTGCCAGCAGTCTCGGGACATCTGGGGCCAACGTCCTGACTTTC. Amino acid sequence: CASSLGTSGANVLTF.

The chain is built from TRBV27 and TRBJ1-1; D possibly corresponds to TRBD1 (5 bases). Trimming cost V 5 bases and J 7 bases, with 20 bases left between them. This CDR3 comprises 15 residues. Germline V gene sequence: CDR1 MNHEY, CDR2 SMNVEV (reference sequence). CDR3 DNA sequence: TGTGCCAGCAGTGCTGCAGGAGGGGCTATCGATGAAGCTTTCTTT. Residues: CASSAAGGAIDEAFF.

J is TRBJ2-5 and V is TRBV18, with 12 bases aligning to TRBD2. The V and J ends lost 3 bases and 5 bases, in that order; junction bases with no gene match: 7. Germline loops: CDR1 KGHSH, CDR2 LQKENI. This CDR3 has 16 amino acids. CDR3 sequence reads: CASSPQTSGSGETQYF. CDR3 in DNA: TGTGCCAGCTCACCTCAGACTAGCGGGAGCGGTGAGACCCAGTACTTC. Complete variable domain (other parts from reference TRBV18 and TRBJ2-5): NAGVMQNPRHLVRRRGQEARLRCSPMKGHSHVYWYRQLPEEGLKFMVYLQKENIIDESGMPKERFSAEFPKEGPSILRIQQVVRGDSAAYFCASSPQTSGSGETQYFGPGTRLLVL.

V and J are TRBV3-1 and TRBJ1-2, with a possible D match to TRBD1 (5 bases). This CDR3 has 13 amino acids. V lost 1 base and J 7 bases, leaving 10 bases between the germline ends. From germline, CDR1 is LGHDT and CDR2 YNNKEL (reference sequence). The CDR3 DNA sequence: TGTGCCAGCAGCCAAGTTGCAGGGTTTGGCTACACCTTC. Translating gives CASSQVAGFGYTF.

This clonotype was detected only a few times. This chain uses TRBV6-2 or TRBV6-3 with TRBJ2-1; 9 positions agree with TRBD2. CDR1 and CDR2 (germline): MNHEY, SVGEGT. With 0 bases clipped from V and 10 bases from J, the junction kept 4 bases outside the gene matches. CDR3 length equals 14 residues. The CDR3 region has the DNA TGTGCCAGCAGTTACTCGATAGGACTAGCGGAGCAGTTCTTC. Amino acid sequence: CASSYSIGLAEQFF.

The rearrangement uses TRBV4-3 and TRBJ1-2, with D tentatively TRBD1 (5 bases). Germline CDR1 reads LGHNA; CDR2 reads YSLEER. The CDR3 spans 16 residues. Trimming shortened V by 0 bases and J by 4 bases, and 15 bases separated the two germline ends. CDR3 in DNA: TGCGCCAGCAGCCAAGATAACCGGGGGTCGGCCTATGGCTACACCTTC. It encodes CASSQDNRGSAYGYTF.

This sequence joins TRBV29-1 and TRBJ1-2; TRBD1 is a possible D gene (5 bases). Germline lookup yields CDR1 SQVTM and CDR2 ANQGSEA. Between the trimmed V and J ends, which lost 7 bases and 0 bases, there was a span of 12 bases. The CDR3 is made up of 13 amino acids. The CDR3 reads CSASGPTNYGYTF. CDR3 coding DNA: TGCAGCGCCTCGGGACCGACTAACTATGGCTACACCTTC.

On this clonotype: The junction departs from germline at one end; a sequencing error may be responsible. J is TRBJ2-1 and V is TRBV12-3 or TRBV12-4; D not certain. This CDR3 is built from 14 residues. The CDR3 here is CAGSLTGSYNEQFF. CDR3 coding DNA: TGTGCCGGCAGTTTAACGGGCTCCTACAATGAGCAGTTCTTC.

This clonotype has a handful of counts. J is TRBJ2-1 and V is TRBV7-2; no clear D gene. CDR1 and CDR2 (germline): SGHTA, FQGNSA. The V and J ends lost 3 bases and 8 bases respectively, with 20 bases between them. CDR3 length equals 16 residues. CDR3 nucleotide sequence: TGTGCCAGCAGCTTTGGGTGGACCGGTGAATTACATGAGCAGTTCTTC. Its translation is CASSFGWTGELHEQFF.

The rearrangement uses TRBV20-1 and TRBJ2-1, with 9 nucleotides matching TRBD2. J was trimmed by 8 bases and V by 7 bases; bases with no gene match: 15. This CDR3 is built from 15 residues. Germline assignment: CDR1 DFQATT and CDR2 SNEGSKA (reference sequence). As DNA, the CDR3 is TGCAGTGTCGCCGCGGGAGGGCGTGACGTCGATGAGCAGTTCTTC. Translation gives CSVAAGGRDVDEQFF.